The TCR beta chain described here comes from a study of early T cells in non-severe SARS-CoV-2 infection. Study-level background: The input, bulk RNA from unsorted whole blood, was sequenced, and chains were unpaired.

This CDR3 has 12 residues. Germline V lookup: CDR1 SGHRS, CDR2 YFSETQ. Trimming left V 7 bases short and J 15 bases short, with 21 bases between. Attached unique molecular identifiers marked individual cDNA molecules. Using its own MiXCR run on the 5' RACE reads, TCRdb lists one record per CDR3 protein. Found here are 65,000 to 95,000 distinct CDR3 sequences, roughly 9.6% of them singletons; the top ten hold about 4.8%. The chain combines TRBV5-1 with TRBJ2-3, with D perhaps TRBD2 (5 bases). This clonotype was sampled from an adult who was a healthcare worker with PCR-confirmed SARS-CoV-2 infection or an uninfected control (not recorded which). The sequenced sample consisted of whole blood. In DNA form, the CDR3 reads TGCGCCAGCCGCCCGAATCATGGGAGTGCATATTTT. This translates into CASRPNHGSAYF.